This is a list of T cell receptor beta chains from one sample in a study of T-cell reconstitution after alpha-beta-depleted transplantation in children. From the PCR reads, TCRdb called clonotypes with MiXCR, one entry per CDR3 protein. This table holds hundreds of thousands of distinct CDR3 sequences, about 16% found once. Material: PBMCs, mostly from graft donor cells, obtained 360 days after TCRalphabeta/CD19-depleted stem cell transplant. The receptors stem from a male patient between 5 and 17 years old who had a stem cell transplant for acute lymphoblastic leukemia, so the T cells may come from the graft donor. Both conserved end residues are part of each CDR3. The D gene is left open where the match is weak. A row's size may be missing; if present it is once, few, many or a size class.

V	J	D	size	DNA	CDR3
TRBV4-1	TRBJ1-2	TRBD1	few	TGCGCCAGCAGCCAGGTATTAGGACAGGGACTCTATGGCTACACCTTC	CASSQVLGQGLYGYTF
TRBV5-5	TRBJ2-7	NA	few	TGTGCCAGCAGCTTGGGAGGGGCGCTTTGGCGCGAGCAGTACTTC	CASSLGGALWREQYF
TRBV11-2	TRBJ2-3	TRBD2	few	TGTGCCAGCAGCTTAGGTTCTAGCGGGATGGATACGCAGTATTTT	CASSLGSSGMDTQYF
TRBV5-1	TRBJ2-1	NA	many	TGTGCCAGCTCACTTCAGGGAAATGAGCAGTTCTTC	CASSLQGNEQFF
TRBV5-6	TRBJ2-5	TRBD2	many	TGTGCCAGCAGCTTGGAGGGTAGCGGGAGCCACCAAGAGACCCAGTACTTC	CASSLEGSGSHQETQYF
TRBV5-1	TRBJ2-3	TRBD2	few	TGCGCCAGCAGCTCCGCGATAGCGGGAGTCTCAAATACGCAGTATTTT	CASSSAIAGVSNTQYF
TRBV3-1	TRBJ2-2	NA	NA	TGTGCCAGCAGCCAAGTGCCGGGTACGTTCGCGAACACCGGGGAGCTGTTTTTT	CASSQVPGTFANTGELFF
TRBV29-1	TRBJ1-2	NA	few	TGCAGCGTTGAAGATAGCGGTTCCTATGGCTACACCTTC	CSVEDSGSYGYTF
TRBV15	TRBJ2-7	NA	many	TGTGCCACCAGCAGAGGACAAGCCCACGAGCAGTACTTC	CATSRGQAHEQYF
TRBV29-1	TRBJ1-1	NA	NA	TGCAGCGTTTGTGGGTTAAGGGTTAACACTGAAGCTTTCTTT	CSVCGLRVNTEAFF
TRBV20-1	TRBJ2-4	TRBD2	once	TGCTGTGCTAGCCCGCTAAGCGGGAGGCCCAAAAACATTCAGTACTTC	CCASPLSGRPKNIQYF
TRBV9	TRBJ1-5	NA	many	TGTGCCAGCAGCCCTGGGCCGGTCCGGGGACCCCAGCATTTT	CASSPGPVRGPQHF
TRBV5-8	TRBJ1-5	TRBD1	NA	TGTGCCAGCAGCGAAGACAGGGCCTTTCAGCCCCAGCATTTT	CASSEDRAFQPQHF
TRBV5-1	TRBJ2-1	TRBD2	few	TGCGCCAGCAGCTTGGGACGGGAGGGTAATGAGCAGTTCTTC	CASSLGREGNEQFF